Below, 23 T cell receptor beta chains from the same sample are listed, as sequenced in a study of tumor-infiltrating lymphocytes in primary liver carcinoma (dated by TCRdb to the late 2010s). TRIzol reagent was used to extract blood RNA from unsorted whole blood, while the DNeasy Blood & Tissue kit provided the germline DNA. The sequencer was an Illumina HiSeq 2500. TCRbeta-specific cDNA was reverse-transcribed from 500 ng total RNA using a constant-region primer and ProtoScript II reverse transcriptase. Construction of the TCRbeta libraries relied on three nested rounds of multiplex PCR, following a slightly modified ARM-PCR procedure. The first two PCR rounds used multiplex TRBV1-TRBV30 forward primers with a Cbeta reverse primer, each for 10 cycles. Through fastp at Q25 and MiXCR, TCRdb rebuilt clones from the public reads, retaining in-frame beta chains. A single entry per CDR3 protein holds the most common genes and DNA from its merged rows. For this sample there are about 320,000 distinct CDR3 sequences; more than 55% appear just once. The top ten clones comprise over 15% of the sample.

Sample: peripheral blood. The receptors originated from a woman under 40 with primary liver carcinoma and hepatitis B virus infection.

For this clonotype: A much larger clone is a single base away; this may be a read error. The chain recombines TRBV29-1 with TRBJ1-1; TRBD1 might be the D (6 bases). CDR3 size: 11 residues. V dropped 2 bases and J dropped 7 bases, with 8 bases sitting between them. CDR1 and CDR2 (germline): SQVTM, ANQGSEA. This CDR3 reads CSVERQDEAFF. Written as DNA, the CDR3 is TGCAGCGTTGAACGACAGGATGAAGCTTTCTTT.

Comments on this clonotype: A read error may account for a junction end that differs from germline. V and J are TRBV12-3 or TRBV12-4 and TRBJ1-2; D may be TRBD1 (5 bases). This CDR3 is built from 12 residues. As DNA, the CDR3 is TGTGCCGGCAGTTCTAGGGGACATGGCTACACCTTC. It translates to CAGSSRGHGYTF.

As to this clonotype: This clone may be a read error of a much larger clone one base away. This chain uses TRBV4-1 with TRBJ2-2, with D maybe TRBD2 (5 bases). Germline V gene sequence: CDR1 MGHRA, CDR2 YSYEKL. Trimming removed 1 base at V and 6 bases at J, with 12 bases between. This CDR3 is built from 15 residues. CDR3 protein: CASSQARAEAGELFF. For the CDR3, the DNA is TGCGCCAGCAGCCAAGCGCGGGCAGAAGCCGGGGAGCTGTTTTTT.

This clonotype was seen more than once but under ten times. One base away lies a much larger clone, so this may be a sequencing read error. The gene calls are TRBV28 and TRBJ2-7; 11 bases are a match to TRBD1. CDR3 size: 15 residues. Germline V CDR1 and CDR2: MDHEN, SYDVKM. Losses at the gene ends were 6 bases for V and 3 bases for J; bases not matched to a gene: 7. The CDR3 DNA sequence: TGTGCCAGCAGCCTAGGGACAGGGGGTTACTACGAGCAGTACTTC. Its translation: CASSLGTGGYYEQYF.

The CDR3 sequence: CASGSSTPGELFF. The CDR3 DNA reads as TGTGCCAGCGGCTCCTCAACTCCCGGGGAGCTGTTTTTT. The V call is TRBV11-2, the J call TRBJ2-2; D remains ambiguous. Trimming took off 8 bases at V and 6 bases at J, with 13 bases between the two ends. CDR3 length: 13 residues. The germline CDR1 and CDR2 sequences are SGHAT and FQNNGV.

As to this clonotype: A much larger clone lies one base from this, so it may be a read error. The chain combines TRBV4-1 with TRBJ1-5; unclear D gene. Germline lookup yields CDR1 MGHRA and CDR2 YSYEKL. The CDR3 runs 14 residues. This CDR3 is CASIQDPGNQPQHF. In DNA, the CDR3 is TGCGCCAGCATCCAAGATCCCGGGAATCAGCCCCAGCATTTT.

Details on this clonotype: A much larger clone differs from this one at a single base, so this may be a read error. The chain joins TRBV12-3 or TRBV12-4 to TRBJ2-3; D is unclear. The CDR3 covers 14 residues. Trimming shortened V by 6 bases and J by 4 bases, and 14 bases separated the two germline ends. CDR3 residues: CASRLTHLADTQYF. The CDR3 DNA reads TGTGCCAGCAGGCTGACTCACCTCGCAGATACGCAGTATTTT.

This sequence joins TRBV12-3 or TRBV12-4 and TRBJ1-2; the D gene is possibly TRBD1 (5 bases). CDR3 size: 13 residues. V lost 1 base and J lost 6, with 9 bases in between. The CDR3 DNA is TGTGCCAGCAGTTTAGTCGGGACGCATGGCTACACCTTC. Residues: CASSLVGTHGYTF.

The chain is built from TRBV5-4 and TRBJ2-1, with TRBD2 identical over 10 bases. V was pared by 2 bases and J by 9 bases, with 11 bases of the junction left unmatched. CDR3 length equals 16 residues. The V gene's germline CDR1 is SGHNT and CDR2 YYREEE (reference sequence). CDR3 bases: TGTGCCAGCAGCTTAAAAGCGGGAGGGCCCTCGTTTGAGCAGTTCTTC. Translation gives CASSLKAGGPSFEQFF.

Points on this clonotype: Given a much more abundant clone one base away, this may be a read error. The chain recombines TRBV29-1 with TRBJ2-5; a weak D match, TRBD2 (6 bases). The CDR3 consists of 15 residues. The germline V gene has CDR1 SQVTM and CDR2 ANQGSEA. The V gene lost 4 bases and the J gene lost 2 bases, with 17 bases spanning the gap. CDR3 in amino acids: CSVGGKGGEQETQYF. The CDR3 DNA reads as TGCAGCGTTGGCGGGAAAGGAGGGGAACAAGAGACCCAGTACTTC. Combining the CDR3 with reference TRBV29-1 and TRBJ2-5 gives the whole variable domain SAVISQKPSRDICQRGTSLTIQCQVDSQVTMMFWYRQQPGQSLTLIATANQGSEATYESGFVIDKFPISRPNLTFSTLTVSNMSPEDSSIYLCSVGGKGGEQETQYFGPGTRLLVL.

A word on this clonotype: Sequence at one end of the junction differs from germline and may be a read error. The chain couples TRBV11-2 to TRBJ1-2; D not resolved. The CDR3 length is 18 residues. The germline CDR1 and CDR2 sequences are SGHAT and FQNNGV. In DNA form, the CDR3 reads TGTGCCAACAGCTTAGATATTGGTTACGGTCTTGTTAACTATCGCTACACCTTC. It yields the protein CANSLDIGYGLVNYRYTF.

V gene TRBV30 combines with J gene TRBJ2-1, with D maybe TRBD2 (5 bases). Trimming took 3 bases from V and 9 from J, leaving 12 bases between them. CDR3 length: 12 amino acids. The germline CDR1 and CDR2 sequences are GTSNPN and SVGIG (reference sequence). In DNA, the CDR3 is TGTGCCTGGAGGAAGGGAGAAGCTGAGCAGTTCTTC. Protein sequence: CAWRKGEAEQFF.

On this clonotype: This could be a read error, since a much larger clone is one nucleotide away. This chain uses TRBV6-1 with TRBJ1-2, with no clear D. The CDR3 sequence is 13 residues long. Germline assignment: CDR1 MNHNS and CDR2 SASEGT. V was shortened by 0 bases and J by 6 bases, with 8 bases between the two germline ends. CDR3 in DNA: TGTGCCAGCAGTGAAGCGCTTACGGATGGCTACACCTTC. This encodes CASSEALTDGYTF.

With respect to this clonotype: A far larger clone lies a single base away; this is likely a read error. The chain has TRBV12-3 or TRBV12-4 and TRBJ2-7, with D perhaps TRBD1 (5 bases). The CDR3 extends over 11 amino acids. CDR3 DNA sequence: TGTGCCAGCAGTCCAGGGTACGAGCAGCACTTC. Its protein is CASSPGYEQHF.

This clonotype came up a few times. The chain combines TRBV29-1 with TRBJ2-5; the D call may be TRBD1 or TRBD2 (5 bases each). In germline, CDR1 is SQVTM, CDR2 ANQGSEA. CDR3 length: 13 residues. Trimming cost V 7 bases and J 4 bases, with 16 bases left between them. CDR3 coding DNA: TGCAGCGCTATGAACCCGGGGCGAGAGACCCAGTACTTC. Residues: CSAMNPGRETQYF.

This clonotype was seen only a few times. This chain links TRBV30 with TRBJ2-1; 8 bases are shared with TRBD2. V dropped 5 bases and J dropped 9; count of bases not matched to a gene: 9. The CDR3 spans 13 residues. Germline-derived CDR1 and CDR2 are GTSNPN and SVGIG (reference sequence). Here the CDR3 reads CAWQSGRGGEQFF. The CDR3 region has the DNA TGTGCCTGGCAGAGCGGGAGAGGGGGTGAGCAGTTCTTC.

The sample holds a few counts of this clonotype. The chain carries TRBV12-3 or TRBV12-4 and TRBJ2-6; D is ambiguous. The CDR3 spans 14 residues. Deletions cut 3 bases from V and 2 bases from J, with 5 bases between. The CDR3 region has the DNA TGTGCCAGCAGTTTGGGCCCTGGGGCCAACGTCCTGACTTTC. Translated, it gives CASSLGPGANVLTF.

This clonotype was recorded at least ten times. The rearrangement uses TRBV4-3 and TRBJ2-5; the D gene is possibly TRBD1 (5 bases). The CDR3 totals 15 residues. V was shortened by 4 bases and J by 1 base, with 13 bases between the two germline ends. The germline V gene encodes CDR1 LGHNA and CDR2 YSLEER. CDR3 bases: TGCGCCAGCAGCCCGCGACAGAAGAGCCAAGAGACCCAGTACTTC. Translation gives CASSPRQKSQETQYF.

For this clonotype: One end of the junction is discordant with germline, which a read error may explain. This rearrangement joins TRBV11-2 to TRBJ2-3; D remains unclear. Germline lookup yields CDR1 SGHAT and CDR2 FQNNGV. The CDR3 is made up of 16 amino acids. For the CDR3, the DNA is TGTGCCAGCAACACAAGATACAGTGGCCCCACAAATACGCAGTATTTT. This sequence encodes CASNTRYSGPTNTQYF.

Remarks on this clonotype: Germline and junction disagree at one end, which may indicate a read error. V is TRBV11-3 and J is TRBJ2-1, with a weak D call TRBD1 (6 bases). This CDR3 comprises 15 residues. From germline, CDR1 is SGHNT and CDR2 YENEEA. CDR3: CASSPPSDSYNEQFF. The CDR3 DNA reads TGTGCTAGCAGCCCCCCATCGGACAGCTACAATGAGCAGTTCTTC.

The CDR3, as DNA: TGCGCCAGCAGCTTGGTGGGGGATCAGCCCCAGCATTTT. This gives the protein CASSLVGDQPQHF. This sequence joins TRBV5-1 and TRBJ1-5; D is perhaps TRBD1 (5 bases). V shed 0 bases and J shed 5 bases, with 6 bases lying between them. Per the germline V gene, CDR1 is SGHRS and CDR2 is YFSETQ. The CDR3 sequence is 13 residues long.

This clonotype occurred many times. This CDR3 is CAISESTVEKLFF. As DNA, the CDR3 is TGTGCCATCAGTGAGTCCACTGTCGAAAAACTGTTTTTT. V and J are TRBV10-3 and TRBJ1-4; D not certain. The germline V gene encodes CDR1 ENHRY and CDR2 SYGVKD. This CDR3 spans 13 amino acids. V lost 0 bases and J lost 8, with 7 bases in between.

Notes on this clonotype: The final CDR3 position lacks the conserved phenylalanine or tryptophan, pointing to a likely read error. This chain uses TRBV11-2 with TRBJ1-2; D call uncertain. The V gene's germline CDR1 is SGHAT and CDR2 FQNNGV. This CDR3 contains 12 residues. CDR3 DNA: TGTGCCAACAGCCTCGATAGCTGGGGCTACACCATC. Amino acids: CANSLDSWGYTI.